The rows below give T cell receptor beta chains drawn from one sample of a study of tumor-infiltrating lymphocytes in primary liver carcinoma. TCRdb reprocessed the multiplex PCR reads with MiXCR, giving one entry per CDR3 protein. The data contain around 22,000 distinct CDR3 sequences, more than 75% of them singletons. Sample: liver tumor tissue from sampling region 2. These receptors all come from a woman aged 25 to 45 with primary liver carcinoma and hepatitis B virus infection. Both conserved end residues are part of each CDR3. A D gene is named only where the DNA matches it firmly. Some rows mark clone size as missing; the rest say once, few, many or name a class of expanded clone.

J,size,D,V,DNA,CDR3
TRBJ2-7,once,.,TRBV4-2,TGTGCCAGCAGCCAGGAACACCTAGGACACGGGGGACCTCGCGAGCTGTACTTC,CASSQEHLGHGGPRELYF
TRBJ2-2,.,.,TRBV11-2,TGTGCCAGCTGTTCAGCCCGAGTGGGAGGCCCGAACACCGGGGAGCTGTTTTTT,CASCSARVGGPNTGELFF
TRBJ2-1,.,.,TRBV5-4,TGTGCCAGCAGCTTAGGCGGCAATGAGCAGTTCTTC,CASSLGGNEQFF
TRBJ2-5,few,.,TRBV7-9,TGTGCCAGCAGCTCGAGGACGGTGGGGGAGACCCAGTACTTC,CASSSRTVGETQYF
TRBJ2-5,few,TRBD1,TRBV6-5,TGTGCCAGCAATACCGACAGGGGGCTGACCCGGTGCTTC,CASNTDRGLTRCF
TRBJ2-6,.,.,TRBV4-3,TGCGCCAGCAGCCAAGAGAGTAGCGAGATAGGCTGGGGGGCCAATGTCCTGACTTTC,CASSQESSEIGWGANVLTF
TRBJ2-3,.,.,TRBV4-3,TGCGCTAGCAGTCAGTCGGTCTGGCTGGGTGATCACGATGATACGCAGTATTTT,CASSQSVWLGDHDDTQYF
TRBJ2-1,.,.,TRBV11-3,TGTGCCAGCAGCCGACAAGCGGGAAGGGGGTATGAGCAGTTCTTC,CASSRQAGRGYEQFF
TRBJ1-1,.,.,TRBV12-3/TRBV12-4,TGTGCCAGCATTTTTGGTGGGGGTGGCACTGAGGCTTTCTTT,CASIFGGGGTEAFF
TRBJ2-6,.,.,TRBV28,TGTGCCAGCTGGCGGGACGAAACCTCTGGGGCCACCGTCCTGGCTTTC,CASWRDETSGATVLAF
TRBJ2-7,.,.,TRBV28,TGTGCCAACAACTTCCGATTGGAGCAGTACTTC,CANNFRLEQYF
TRBJ2-3,few,TRBD1,TRBV20-1,TGCAGTGCTAAGACAGGGGCCGACACAGATACGCAGTATTTT,CSAKTGADTDTQYF
TRBJ2-3,.,.,TRBV28,TGTGTCAGCAGAACCGGGGCTGGAGGGCCGACAGATACGCAGTATTTT,CVSRTGAGGPTDTQYF
TRBJ2-3,.,.,TRBV4-1,TGCGTCAGCAGCCAACTAGGCATAGTAACTGAAGACTCGGATACGCAGTATTTT,CVSSQLGIVTEDSDTQYF
TRBJ2-1,.,.,TRBV11-3,TGCACCAGTCCCCTGACAGGTGTCGAGCAGTTCTTC,CTSPLTGVEQFF
TRBJ2-3,once,.,TRBV7-8,TGTGGCAGCAGGAAGGGGTTGAGTACAGATACGCAGTATTTT,CGSRKGLSTDTQYF
TRBJ2-1,.,TRBD2,TRBV12-3/TRBV12-4,TGTGCCAGCAGCCTGTCGGGGCCTAGCGGACTTGAGCAATTTTTC,CASSLSGPSGLEQFF
TRBJ2-7,.,.,TRBV7-8,TGTGCCAGCAGCTCGGATCGCTGTCGTACTATGAACTCCTACGAGCAGTACTTC,CASSSDRCRTMNSYEQYF
TRBJ2-7,.,.,TRBV11-1,TGTGCAAGCAACATAGCGACGGCCTCCTACGAGCAGTACTTC,CASNIATASYEQYF
TRBJ2-3,.,.,TRBV5-4,TGTGCCAGCAGCGTAGACGGACACCCTCCATCCACGGAAACGCAGTATTTT,CASSVDGHPPSTETQYF
TRBJ1-2,.,TRBD1,TRBV7-9,TGTGCCAACAGCCGCGACCTGGACAGGGCAGGAGGCTACACCTTC,CANSRDLDRAGGYTF
TRBJ1-2,.,TRBD1,TRBV5-1,TGCGCCAGCAGCCATGACAGGGGGCGTGGCTACACCTTC,CASSHDRGRGYTF
TRBJ2-1,.,.,TRBV12-3/TRBV12-4,TGTGCCACCAGCTACGGACTGCGGGGCTACAATGAGCGGTCCTTC,CATSYGLRGYNERSF
TRBJ1-5,.,.,TRBV6-1,TGTGCCAGGGACTATCTCCGGCGGAGCTTACGTTTTGGGCCCCAGCATTTT,CARDYLRRSLRFGPQHF
TRBJ2-2,once,TRBD2,TRBV11-3,TGTGCCAGCTGCCGAAGAACCGGACTAGCGGGGGTGACCACCGGGGAGCTGTTTTTT,CASCRRTGLAGVTTGELFF
TRBJ2-7,.,TRBD1,TRBV29-1,TGCAGCCTCGGGACAGGGTATGGGCAGTATTTC,CSLGTGYGQYF
TRBJ2-3,.,TRBD2,TRBV4-3,TGCGCCAGCAGCCAAGAAGGCCTAGCGGGAGGGCTAACATATACGCAGTATTTT,CASSQEGLAGGLTYTQYF
TRBJ2-2,.,.,TRBV5-6,TGTGCCAGCAGTTTGGCACTCAGAGTCACCGAGGAGGTGTTTTTT,CASSLALRVTEEVFF
TRBJ1-1,.,TRBD1,TRBV11-2,TGTGCCAGCAGATATACAGGGGGGGGGGGGGCTGAAGCTTTCTTT,CASRYTGGGGAEAFF
TRBJ2-3,.,.,TRBV5-4,TGTGCCAGCAGTAACCCGACGGCTAACGGGGGTCGGACAGATACGCAGTATTTT,CASSNPTANGGRTDTQYF
TRBJ2-5,.,.,TRBV12-3/TRBV12-4,TGTCCCAGCAGTACCAACACCGGGAGCGAAGAGACCCAGTACTTC,CPSSTNTGSEETQYF
TRBJ1-4,.,.,TRBV2,TGTGCCAGCGGCGCCCCGGGACGGCCTATTGAAAAACTGTTTTTT,CASGAPGRPIEKLFF
TRBJ1-1,.,.,TRBV28,TGTGTCAGTTTATCAGCTAAGTGGACTGAAGCTTTCTTT,CVSLSAKWTEAFF
TRBJ2-3,.,TRBD2,TRBV11-2,TGTCCCAGCAGATCAGGAAGCGGGAGGGCAGGTACGCAGTATTTT,CPSRSGSGRAGTQYF
TRBJ2-7,.,TRBD2,TRBV4-2,TGCGCCAGCAGCCAAGAACCCAGGGACTACGAGCAGTACTTT,CASSQEPRDYEQYF
TRBJ2-2,.,.,TRBV11-2,TGTGCCAGCAGCCCCGATCCCCGATTGAAGACCGGGGAGCTGTCTTTT,CASSPDPRLKTGELSF
TRBJ1-2,.,.,TRBV11-2,TGTGCCAGCAGCCTACGAGGCGGGGATTGGTGCTATGGCTACACATTC,CASSLRGGDWCYGYTF
TRBJ1-4,.,.,TRBV11-2,TGTGCTAGCAGCATGTTTCAGGGATCAACTAATGAAAAACCGTTTTTT,CASSMFQGSTNEKPFF
TRBJ1-1,.,.,TRBV6-6,TGTGCCAGTAGTCCGGCGGCACACAACACTGAAGTTTTCTTT,CASSPAAHNTEVFF
TRBJ1-2,.,.,TRBV4-3,TGCGCCAGCGGCGCAGAGTTGGGGATCTATGGCTACAGCTTC,CASGAELGIYGYSF
TRBJ1-1,.,.,TRBV11-2,TGTGCCGGCAGCTTAAAAAAAGGGAGGTTAAATGAGGCTTTCTTT,CAGSLKKGRLNEAFF
TRBJ2-7,.,TRBD2,TRBV6-5,TGTGTCAGCAGCTTCGCCGGGACTAGCAGGAGCTCCTTCGAGCAGTACTTC,CVSSFAGTSRSSFEQYF
TRBJ2-1,.,TRBD2,TRBV11-2,TGTGCCAGCAACAGGAGACTAGCGGGAGGACCTGGGGATGAGCAGTTCTTC,CASNRRLAGGPGDEQFF
TRBJ2-2,.,.,TRBV6-5,TGTGCCAGCAGGCAGGGACGGACCGGGGAGGTTTTT,CASRQGRTGEVF
TRBJ1-2,.,.,TRBV4-3,TGCGCCAGCAGCGCCGGGTTGGAGATCTATGGTTACACCTTC,CASSAGLEIYGYTF
TRBJ2-1,many,.,TRBV11-2,TGTGCCAGCACCTATCAGGGGCGGGTTTACAATGAGCAGTTCTTC,CASTYQGRVYNEQFF
TRBJ1-2,.,.,TRBV5-4,TGTGCCAGCAGCTCATTCCACGACCATGGGTACACCTTC,CASSSFHDHGYTF
TRBJ1-1,.,.,TRBV29-1,TGCAGCGTCGAGACAAGGAGCACTGAAACTTTCTTC,CSVETRSTETFF
TRBJ2-7,.,.,TRBV11-2,TGTGTCAGTAGCTTAAGCGTTTCCCCAGAGCAGTACTTC,CVSSLSVSPEQYF
TRBJ2-3,.,TRBD2,TRBV28,TGTGCCAGCAGAACCGAGGCGGGAGGGCCGACAGATACGCGGTATTTT,CASRTEAGGPTDTRYF